This T cell receptor (beta chain) emerged from a study of control samples from healthy donors and cancer patients. CDR3 length: 13 residues. The J segment lost 15 bases and the V segment lost 2 bases, leaving 11 bases of the junction unmatched. Germline V gene data show CDR1 as SGHRS and CDR2 as YFSETQ. TCRdb's copy holds only in-frame clones and misses some; the assay was immunoSEQ multiplex PCR. The sample shows 80,000 to 100,000 clones, about 86% of them seen only once. The receptor was isolated from a man in his thirties or forties in good health. The chain employs TRBV5-1 and TRBJ2-1, with 7 bases matching TRBD2. Sample: blood. CDR3 bases: TGCGCCAGCAGCTTAAATAGCGGCGCGGGGGTGTTCTTC. Translation: CASSLNSGAGVFF. Based on the CDR3 plus reference TRBV5-1 and TRBJ2-1, the full variable domain is KAGVTQTPRYLIKTRGQQVTLSCSPISGHRSVSWYQQTPGQGLQFLFEYFSETQRNKGNFPGRFSGRQFSNSRSEMNVSTLELGDSALYLCASSLNSGAGVFFGPGTRLTVL.